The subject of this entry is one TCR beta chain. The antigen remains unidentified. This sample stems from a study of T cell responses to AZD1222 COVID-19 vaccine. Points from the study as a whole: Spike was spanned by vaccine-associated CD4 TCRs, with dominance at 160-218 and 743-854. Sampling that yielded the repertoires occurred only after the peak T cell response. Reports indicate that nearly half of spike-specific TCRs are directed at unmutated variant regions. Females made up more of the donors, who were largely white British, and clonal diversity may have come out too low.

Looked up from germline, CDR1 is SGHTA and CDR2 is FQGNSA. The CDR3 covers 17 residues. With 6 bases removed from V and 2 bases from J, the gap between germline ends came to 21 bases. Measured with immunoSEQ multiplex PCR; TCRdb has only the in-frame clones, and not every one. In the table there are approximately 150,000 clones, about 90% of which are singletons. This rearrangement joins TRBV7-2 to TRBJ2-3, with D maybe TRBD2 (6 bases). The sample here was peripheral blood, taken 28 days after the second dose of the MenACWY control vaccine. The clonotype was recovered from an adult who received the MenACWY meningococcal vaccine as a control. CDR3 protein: CASRVRSSGILTDTQYF. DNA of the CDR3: TGTGCCAGCAGGGTTAGGAGTAGCGGAATACTCACAGATACGCAGTATTTT.